A single T cell receptor (beta chain) is shown here with its context. The data were obtained in a study of blood T cell repertoires in COVID-19. The wider study: T cells, B-cell-depleted T cells, or PBMCs supplied cDNA or gDNA.

Germline CDR1 and CDR2: KGHDR and SFDVKD. V lost 0 bases to trimming and J lost 1 base, with 14 bases between them. This CDR3 contains 17 residues. The data were produced by immunoSEQ multiplex PCR, yet TCRdb's version contains in-frame clones alone and is incomplete. The sample lists 300,000 to 400,000 clones, approximately 86% occurring once. Material: peripheral blood. The TCR sequence derives from a man aged 25 to 40 with COVID-19, enrolled during active disease. The rearrangement uses TRBV24-1 and TRBJ1-1; a weak D match, TRBD1 (6 bases). CDR3 DNA sequence: TGTGCCACCAGTGATTTGCCCCTAGACAGGACGAACACTGAAGCTTTCTTT. Protein product: CATSDLPLDRTNTEAFF.